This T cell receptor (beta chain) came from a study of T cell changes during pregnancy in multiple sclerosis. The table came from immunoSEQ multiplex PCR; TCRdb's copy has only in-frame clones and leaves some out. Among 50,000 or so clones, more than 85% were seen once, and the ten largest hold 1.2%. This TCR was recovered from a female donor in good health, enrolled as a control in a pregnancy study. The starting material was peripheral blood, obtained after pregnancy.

The CDR3 DNA follows: TGTGCCTGGGGATGGGCAGGATACCCGAACACTGAAGCTTTCTTT. Its protein is CAWGWAGYPNTEAFF. The rearrangement joins TRBV30 to TRBJ1-1; D is undetermined. The CDR3 is 15 amino acids. Germline V CDR1 and CDR2: GTSNPN, SVGIG (reference sequence). With 5 bases removed from V and 1 base from J, the gap between germline ends came to 17 bases.